This TCR beta chain was sequenced for a study of control samples from healthy donors and cancer patients. TCRdb's copy holds only in-frame clones and misses some; the assay was immunoSEQ multiplex PCR. The sample includes roughly 100,000 clones, about nine tenths of them seen just once. Germline CDR1 is SGHTA and CDR2 is FQGNSA. V shed 5 bases and J 2 bases; nucleotides not matched to a gene: 5. This CDR3 contains 14 residues. The sample was blood. The chain joins TRBV7-2 to TRBJ2-7; 8 nucleotides line up with TRBD1. The clonotype comes from a human donor in good health. The donor label of this sample is uncertain. CDR3 coding DNA: TGTGCCAGCAGCCCCGACAGGGGCCCCTACGAGCAGTACGTC. Its translation: CASSPDRGPYEQYV.